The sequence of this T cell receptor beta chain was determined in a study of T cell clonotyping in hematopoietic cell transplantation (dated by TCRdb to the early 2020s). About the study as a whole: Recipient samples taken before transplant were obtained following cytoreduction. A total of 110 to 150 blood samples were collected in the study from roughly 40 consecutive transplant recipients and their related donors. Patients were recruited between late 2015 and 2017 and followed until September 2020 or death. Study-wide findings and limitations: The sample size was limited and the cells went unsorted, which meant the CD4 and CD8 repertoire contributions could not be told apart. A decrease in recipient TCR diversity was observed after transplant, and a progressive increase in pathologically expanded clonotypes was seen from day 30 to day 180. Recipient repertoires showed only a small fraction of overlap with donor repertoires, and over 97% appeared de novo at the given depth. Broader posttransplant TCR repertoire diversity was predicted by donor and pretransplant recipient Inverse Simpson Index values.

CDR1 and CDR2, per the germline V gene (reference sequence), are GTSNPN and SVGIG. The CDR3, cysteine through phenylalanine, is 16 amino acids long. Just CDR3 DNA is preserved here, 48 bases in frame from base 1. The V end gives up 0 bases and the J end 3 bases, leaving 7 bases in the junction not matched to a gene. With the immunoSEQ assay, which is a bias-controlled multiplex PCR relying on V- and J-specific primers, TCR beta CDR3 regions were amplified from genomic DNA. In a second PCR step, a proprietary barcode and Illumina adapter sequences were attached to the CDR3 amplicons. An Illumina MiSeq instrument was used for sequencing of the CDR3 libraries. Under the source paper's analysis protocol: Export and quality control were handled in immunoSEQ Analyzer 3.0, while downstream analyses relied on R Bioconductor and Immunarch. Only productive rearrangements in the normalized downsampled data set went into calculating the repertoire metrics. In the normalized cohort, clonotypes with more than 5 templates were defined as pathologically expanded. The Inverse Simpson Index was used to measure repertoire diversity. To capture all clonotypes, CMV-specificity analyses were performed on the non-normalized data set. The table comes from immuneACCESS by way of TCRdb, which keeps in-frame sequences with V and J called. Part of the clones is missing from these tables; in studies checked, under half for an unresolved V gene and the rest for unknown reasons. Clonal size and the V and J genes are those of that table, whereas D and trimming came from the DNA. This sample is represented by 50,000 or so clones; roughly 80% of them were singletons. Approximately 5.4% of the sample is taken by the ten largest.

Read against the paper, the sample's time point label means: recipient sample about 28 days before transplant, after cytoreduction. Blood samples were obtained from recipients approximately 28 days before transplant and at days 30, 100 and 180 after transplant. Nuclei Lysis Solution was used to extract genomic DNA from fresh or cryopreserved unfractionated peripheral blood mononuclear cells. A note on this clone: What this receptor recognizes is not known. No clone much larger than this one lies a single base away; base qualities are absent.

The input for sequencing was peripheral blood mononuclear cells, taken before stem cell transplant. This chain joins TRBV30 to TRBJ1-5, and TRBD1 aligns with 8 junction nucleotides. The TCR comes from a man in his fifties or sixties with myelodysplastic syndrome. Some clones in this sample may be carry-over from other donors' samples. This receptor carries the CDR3 CAWSVGTGGFNQPQHF. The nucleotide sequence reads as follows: TGTGCCTGGAGTGTCGGGACAGGAGGTTTCAATCAGCCCCAGCATTTT.